The clone carrying this T cell receptor beta chain was counted many times. Preparation of the TCRbeta library involved a method that used unique molecular identifiers. TCRdb reprocessed the PCR reads with MiXCR, giving one entry per CDR3 protein. The sample yields roughly 220,000 distinct CDR3 sequences, about 11% seen once. These data come from a study of T-cell reconstitution after alpha-beta-depleted transplantation in children. The sample here was PBMCs from the stem cell graft donor, taken from the stem cell graft. The receptor was isolated from a human donor who donated a stem cell graft to a child with acute lymphoblastic leukemia.

CDR3 protein: CASSSRQVVSNQPQHF. The DNA of the CDR3 is TGTGCCAGCAGCTCCAGACAGGTCGTTAGCAATCAGCCCCAGCATTTT. This chain uses TRBV5-6 with TRBJ1-5; the D gene is possibly TRBD1 (6 bases). The CDR3 is 16 amino acids. Deletions cut 3 bases from V and 0 bases from J, with 13 bases between. Looked up from germline, CDR1 is SGHDT and CDR2 is YYEEEE.